The 22 T cell receptor beta chains given below trace back to one sample, sequenced in a study of blood T cell repertoires in COVID-19. Assay: immunoSEQ multiplex PCR; the TCRdb copy retains only in-frame clones and omits some. Of 250,000 to 350,000 clones listed, just over 90% are singletons. The sequencing sample was made of peripheral blood. These receptors originate from a woman in her twenties or thirties with COVID-19, enrolled during active disease.

The chain joins TRBV3-1 (or the pseudogene TRBV3-2) to TRBJ1-5, with TRBD1 identical over 7 bases. This CDR3 is 16 amino acids long. Germline-derived CDR1 and CDR2 are LGHDT and YNNKEL (reference sequence). V dropped 1 base and J dropped 4; count of bases not matched to a gene: 7. In nucleotides, the CDR3 is TGTGCCAGCAGCCAAGGAAAGGGGGCGGGGAATCAGCCCCAGCATTTT. This sequence encodes CASSQGKGAGNQPQHF.

V usage is TRBV19 and J usage is TRBJ2-3, with TRBD1 identical over 7 bases. With 7 bases clipped from V and 4 bases from J, the junction kept 8 bases outside the gene matches. The CDR3 consists of 14 residues. Germline CDR1 LNHDA, CDR2 SQIVND (reference sequence). CDR3 nucleotides: TGTGCCAGTACCCCGGACAGGTCCGCAGATACGCAGTATTTT. This encodes CASTPDRSADTQYF.

The CDR3 loop is CASTYGLGYTF. In DNA form, the CDR3 reads TGTGCCAGTACCTACGGACTTGGCTACACCTTC. The V and J genes are TRBV19 and TRBJ1-2; no definite D call. CDR3 length: 11 amino acids. CDR1 and CDR2 from the germline V gene are LNHDA and SQIVND (reference sequence). Trimming removed 7 bases from V and 7 bases from J, with 10 bases in between.

The genes are TRBV18 and TRBJ2-1; 8 nucleotides align to TRBD2. Germline V gene lookup returns CDR1 KGHSH and CDR2 LQKENI. The J segment lost 3 bases and the V segment lost 6 bases, leaving 7 bases of the junction unmatched. The CDR3 loop spans 15 amino acids. The CDR3 DNA is TGTGCCAGCTCTAACGGGAGGGCCCTCTACAATGAGCAGTTCTTC. This encodes CASSNGRALYNEQFF.

J is TRBJ2-1 and V is TRBV11-3; no clear D gene. The V end lost 4 bases, the J end lost 5 bases, and 6 bases lay between the germline ends. From germline, CDR1 is SGHNT and CDR2 YENEEA. The CDR3 is made up of 12 amino acids. The CDR3 nucleotides are TGTGCCAGCAGCTCTTCAGACAATGAGCAGTTCTTC. It translates to CASSSSDNEQFF.

The chain uses TRBV2 and TRBJ1-1, with TRBD1 matching 8 bases. The germline V gene encodes CDR1 SNHLY and CDR2 FYNNEI. The V segment lost 5 bases and the J segment 2 bases; nucleotides outside the gene matches: 4. The CDR3 consists of 14 residues. The DNA for the CDR3 is TGTGCCAGCAGTTGGACAGGGTCCAACACTGAAGCTTTCTTT. Its protein product is CASSWTGSNTEAFF.

V gene TRBV6-5 combines with J gene TRBJ2-6, with D possibly matching TRBD2 (5 bases). Looked up from germline, CDR1 is MNHEY and CDR2 is SVGAGI. The CDR3 consists of 14 residues. Trimming took 6 bases from V and 2 from J, leaving 8 bases between them. In nucleotides, the CDR3 is TGTGCCAGCAGCATGGAGGCTGGGGCCAACGTCCTGACTTTC. Translated: CASSMEAGANVLTF.

The chain links TRBV5-6 to TRBJ1-2; weak D call: TRBD1 (6 bases). Looked up from germline, CDR1 is SGHDT and CDR2 is YYEEEE. The ends were cut back, 2 bases at V and 3 bases at J, with 14 bases in the middle. This CDR3 is built from 15 residues. CDR3 coding DNA: TGTGCCAGCAGCTTCGGCCTGGACAGTGACTATGGCTACACCTTC. Residues: CASSFGLDSDYGYTF.

This chain's CDR3 is CASTTDRGRVNGYTF. The CDR3 DNA follows: TGTGCCAGCACCACCGACAGGGGGCGCGTAAATGGCTACACCTTC. V gene TRBV6-5 combines with J gene TRBJ1-2; 10 nucleotides agree with TRBD1. Germline values: CDR1 MNHEY, CDR2 SVGAGI. This CDR3 spans 15 amino acids. The V gene end was trimmed by 7 bases and the J gene end by 6 bases; junction bases not matched to a gene: 11.

This chain connects TRBV20-1 to TRBJ1-1, with a weak D call TRBD1 (5 bases). The CDR3 totals 14 residues. Trimming left V 3 bases short and J 9 bases short, with 20 bases between. Per germline, CDR1 DFQATT and CDR2 SNEGSKA (reference sequence). CDR3 sequence reads: CSASSPLGEVKAFF. In nucleotides, the CDR3 is TGCAGTGCTAGTTCTCCCCTAGGGGAGGTGAAAGCTTTCTTT.

There are many counts of this clone. The chain links TRBV30 to TRBJ1-2; 9 bases line up with TRBD1. The length of the CDR3 is 15 residues. The ends lost 5 bases at V and 2 bases at J; junction bases unmatched: 9. The germline gives CDR1 GTSNPN, CDR2 SVGIG (reference sequence). CDR3 amino acids: CAWHRDRARNYGYTF. For the CDR3, the DNA is TGTGCCTGGCATAGGGACAGGGCAAGAAACTATGGCTACACCTTC.

The chain recombines TRBV27 with TRBJ2-2; 11 positions match TRBD2. This CDR3 contains 14 residues. Trimming took 6 bases from V and 6 from J; bases not matched to a gene: 3. Germline-derived CDR1 and CDR2 are MNHEY and SMNVEV (reference sequence). The CDR3: CASRQGLAAGELFF. For the CDR3, the DNA is TGTGCCAGCAGGCAGGGACTAGCGGCCGGGGAGCTGTTTTTT.

The chain couples TRBV7-3 to TRBJ2-3; D is possibly TRBD2 (5 bases). From germline, CDR1 is SGHTA and CDR2 FQGTGA. CDR3 length equals 16 residues. Trimming took off 2 bases at V and 1 base at J, with 13 bases between the two ends. The CDR3 protein is CASSLDPSPGTDTQYF. Here the CDR3 DNA reads TGTGCCAGCAGCTTAGATCCTAGCCCAGGCACAGATACGCAGTATTTT.

The chain combines TRBV3-1 (or the pseudogene TRBV3-2) with TRBJ1-3, with 7 bases matching TRBD1. Germline assignment: CDR1 LGHDT and CDR2 YNNKEL (reference sequence). J lost 0 bases, V lost 4 bases, and 12 bases had no gene match. The CDR3 is made up of 18 amino acids. CDR3 nucleotide sequence: TGTGCCAGCAGCCGATTGGGTGGGGGACAGATCTCTGGAAACACCATATATTTT. Translated, it gives CASSRLGGGQISGNTIYF.

The chain employs TRBV25-1 and TRBJ1-6, with D possibly TRBD1 on 5 matching bases. CDR3 length: 16 residues. Trimming stripped 1 base from V and 6 bases from J, with 13 bases between. The germline gives CDR1 MGHDK, CDR2 SYGVNS. The CDR3 DNA reads TGTGCCAGCAGTGAATTGGGGCCGCTACTTAATTCACCCCTCCACTTT. As protein: CASSELGPLLNSPLHF.

This clone was detected once. The V call is TRBV15, the J call TRBJ2-3; 7 bases line up with TRBD1. The CDR3 totals 15 residues. Germline V CDR1 and CDR2: LNHNV, YYDKDF (reference sequence). V lost 0 bases and J lost 1; bases outside the gene matches: 1. The CDR3 here is CATSREQGGTDTQYF. DNA for the CDR3: TGTGCCACCAGCAGAGAGCAGGGGGGCACAGATACGCAGTATTTT. Looking up the rest from reference TRBV15 and TRBJ2-3 gives the full variable domain: DAMVIQNPRYQVTQFGKPVTLSCSQTLNHNVMYWYQQKSSQAPKLLFHYYDKDFNNEADTPDNFQSRRPNTSFCFLDIRSPGLGDTAMYLCATSREQGGTDTQYFGPGTRLTVL.

The V and J genes are TRBV5-6 and TRBJ1-5; possibly TRBD1 for D (6 bases). Trimming removed 5 bases at V and 5 bases at J, with 11 bases between. The germline CDR1 and CDR2 sequences are SGHDT and YYEEEE. This CDR3 contains 13 residues. CDR3 in DNA: TGTGCCAGCAGTAACAGGGACGATCAGCCCCAGCATTTT. Its translation is CASSNRDDQPQHF. The complete variable domain, with remaining parts taken from reference TRBV5-6 and TRBJ1-5, reads DAGVTQSPTHLIKTRGQQVTLRCSPKSGHDTVSWYQQALGQGPQFIFQYYEEEERQRGNFPDRFSGHQFPNYSSELNVNALLLGDSALYLCASSNRDDQPQHFGDGTRLSIL.

This clone has only one observation. This rearrangement joins TRBV29-1 to TRBJ1-2, with 7 bases identical to TRBD1. The CDR3 loop spans 15 amino acids. The germline CDR1 and CDR2 sequences are SQVTM and ANQGSEA. V gave up 3 bases and J gave up 1 base; unmatched junction bases: 8. The CDR3 here is CSVDGDREHNYGYTF. The CDR3 bases are TGCAGCGTTGACGGAGACAGGGAACATAACTATGGCTACACCTTC. Combining the CDR3 with reference TRBV29-1 and TRBJ1-2 gives the whole variable domain SAVISQKPSRDICQRGTSLTIQCQVDSQVTMMFWYRQQPGQSLTLIATANQGSEATYESGFVIDKFPISRPNLTFSTLTVSNMSPEDSSIYLCSVDGDREHNYGYTFGSGTRLTVV.

This chain links TRBV5-6 with TRBJ1-1; possible D gene TRBD1, 5 bases. Germline lookup yields CDR1 SGHDT and CDR2 YYEEEE. CDR3 length: 15 amino acids. V was shortened by 0 bases and J by 6 bases, with 15 bases between the two germline ends. CDR3: CASSLEWAGRAEAFF. The CDR3 DNA is TGTGCCAGCAGCTTGGAGTGGGCAGGGAGGGCTGAAGCTTTCTTT.

The V gene is TRBV27, the J gene TRBJ2-1; D might be TRBD1 (6 bases). Per the germline V gene, CDR1 is MNHEY and CDR2 is SMNVEV (reference sequence). The CDR3 runs to 15 residues. Trimming took off 3 bases at V and 8 bases at J, with 17 bases between the two ends. CDR3 protein: CASSFGGRGRDEQFF. CDR3 DNA: TGTGCCAGCAGTTTTGGGGGCAGGGGTCGCGATGAGCAGTTCTTC.

The chain employs TRBV6-5 and TRBJ1-4, with D uncertain. Germline V gene sequence: CDR1 MNHEY, CDR2 SVGAGI. The CDR3 is 15 amino acids. V was trimmed by 6 bases and J by 7 bases, leaving 18 bases between them. The CDR3 nucleotides read TGTGCCAGCAGCGCTGCGACGGGAGGAGGTGAAAAACTGTTTTTT. Translation gives CASSAATGGGEKLFF.

The V call is TRBV30, the J call TRBJ2-6, with D maybe TRBD1 (6 bases). The germline gives CDR1 GTSNPN, CDR2 SVGIG (reference sequence). The V and J ends lost 0 bases and 0 bases respectively, with 15 bases between them. This CDR3 spans 18 amino acids. For the CDR3, the DNA is TGTGCCTGGAGTGTAGGGGACACCTCGTTCTCTGGGGCCAACGTCCTGACTTTC. Translation gives CAWSVGDTSFSGANVLTF.